This T cell receptor beta chain came from a study of cytomegalovirus exposure and HLA in healthy donors. Across the study: Later analysis reported that the 130 or so validation repertoires shared the platform of the approximately 690 first-cohort repertoires. Study conclusions and caveats: Confirmation was obtained in vitro that a few CMV-associated chains are specific for CMV antigens.

Data came from immunoSEQ multiplex PCR; TCRdb stores just in-frame clones and leaves some out. In the table there are 250,000 to 400,000 clones, 88% of which are singletons. The germline V gene has CDR1 ENHRY and CDR2 SYGVKD. V gave up 6 bases and J gave up 0 bases; unmatched junction bases: 4. The CDR3 spans 15 residues. Comments on this clone: Its specificity is unknown.

The rearrangement joins TRBV10-3 to TRBJ1-5; 8 positions match TRBD1. Source material: PBMCs. The source of this sequence is a man aged 25 to 45 in good health and CMV-seronegative. The CDR3 region is CAISKTGVSNQPQHF. The CDR3 DNA reads TGTGCCATCAGCAAGACAGGGGTTAGCAATCAGCCCCAGCATTTT.